This TCR beta chain originates from a study of OX40 agonist ivuxolimab in advanced cancers. Study overall: Enrolled patients in dose escalation had cancers that were hepatocellular carcinoma, melanoma, renal cell or head and neck cancer. General study findings and limits: Antigens targeted by the expanded peripheral T cells were not determined.

This clone was detected a few times. The antigen is unknown. Clones were sequenced by immunoSEQ multiplex PCR, and TCRdb holds only the in-frame ones, with some missing. The sample holds about 140,000 clones, 85% to 95% seen once. Germline CDR1 and CDR2: SGHRS and YFSETQ. The CDR3 length is 14 residues. Trimming shortened V by 4 bases and J by 11 bases, and 16 bases separated the two germline ends. The TCR comes from an adult with an advanced solid tumor such as melanoma, head and neck, liver or kidney cancer. This specimen was CD4+ or CD8+ T cells sorted from blood, taken in a trial of the OX40 agonist ivuxolimab. The chain has TRBV5-1 and TRBJ1-6; D might be TRBD1 (6 bases). Written as DNA, the CDR3 is TGCGCCAGCAGCCGTGGACAGCAAGGGACACCCCTCCACTTT. Its protein product is CASSRGQQGTPLHF.